The next 12 T cell receptor beta chains were all read from a single sample in a study of molecular identifiers for immune sequencing clone quantification. In TCRdb, the PCR reads were re-called with MiXCR into one record per CDR3 protein. The sample contains roughly 630,000 distinct CDR3 sequences, about 25% of which appear only once. Sequenced input: naive CD8+ T cells from blood, with Jurkat cell RNA spiked in. Stated subset: FACS-sorted CD8+CD4-CCR7+CD45RA+ naive T cells. These receptors originate from a human donor in good health. Some libraries in this study had Jurkat cell RNA spiked in.

The chain joins TRBV27 to TRBJ2-1; tentative D call: TRBD1 (6 bases). The CDR3 contains 14 residues. Germline V gene sequence: CDR1 MNHEY, CDR2 SMNVEV (reference sequence). The ends were cut back, 7 bases at V and 7 bases at J, with 17 bases in the middle. CDR3 in amino acids: CASKGAGVRNEQFF. CDR3 coding DNA: TGTGCCAGCAAAGGGGCAGGGGTAAGAAATGAGCAGTTCTTC.

This clonotype was picked up many times. The V call is TRBV4-1, the J call TRBJ1-1; TRBD1 might be the D (5 bases). Germline V gene sequence: CDR1 MGHRA, CDR2 YSYEKL. The V end was cut by 1 base, the J end by 1 base, with 7 bases between. The CDR3 spans 14 residues. The CDR3 coding sequence is TGCGCCAGCAGCCAAGGGGGCACGAACACTGAAGCTTTCTTT. Translation gives CASSQGGTNTEAFF.

To note about this clonotype: A much larger clone differs by one base, so this may be a read error. The J gene is TRBJ1-5, the V gene TRBV7-9, with D maybe TRBD1 (5 bases). CDR3 length: 17 residues. Germline V gene data show CDR1 as SEHNR and CDR2 as FQNEAQ (reference sequence). The V gene lost 0 bases and the J gene lost 3 bases, with 15 bases spanning the gap. CDR3 protein: CASSLAAGPYNNQPQHF. Here the CDR3 DNA reads TGTGCCAGCAGCTTAGCGGCGGGGCCGTATAACAATCAGCCCCAGCATTTT. Drawing the rest from reference TRBV7-9 and TRBJ1-5, the complete variable domain is DTGVSQNPRHKITKRGQNVTFRCDPISEHNRLYWYRQTLGQGPEFLTYFQNEAQLEKSRLLSDRFSAERPKGSFSTLEIQRTEQGDSAMYLCASSLAAGPYNNQPQHFGDGTRLSIL.

This clonotype was seen ten or more times. The rearrangement links TRBV7-9 to TRBJ2-3, with D possibly being TRBD2 (6 bases). The CDR3 length is 15 residues. Germline CDR1 and CDR2: SEHNR and FQNEAQ (reference sequence). V was pared by 1 base and J by 3 bases, with 11 bases between. CDR3 DNA: TGTGCCAGCAGCTTAGACCTAGCGCATACAGATACGCAGTATTTT. This codes for CASSLDLAHTDTQYF.

In this sample, this clonotype turned up many times. The chain has TRBV4-3 and TRBJ1-2, with 7 bases aligning to TRBD1. This CDR3 contains 15 residues. Germline assignment: CDR1 LGHNA and CDR2 YSLEER. Unmatched junction bases numbered 5, after V lost 0 bases and J lost 4 bases. As DNA, the CDR3 is TGCGCCAGCAGCCAAGATCGAGGGGGCGTCTATGGCTACACCTTC. This gives the protein CASSQDRGGVYGYTF.

This clonotype came up many times. The chain carries TRBV9 and TRBJ2-6, with D uncertain. Trimming took off 4 bases at V and 0 bases at J, with 2 bases between the two ends. The CDR3 is 13 residues long. The germline gives CDR1 SGDLS, CDR2 YYNGEE. The CDR3 loop is CASSNSGANVLTF. The CDR3 bases are TGTGCCAGCAGCAACTCTGGGGCCAACGTCCTGACTTTC.

With regard to this clonotype: The CDR3 carries no conserved terminal phenylalanine or tryptophan, so it likely arises from a read error. This chain connects TRBV5-1 to TRBJ1-6; D remains unclear. Per the germline V gene, CDR1 is SGHRS and CDR2 is YFSETQ. V was cut by 2 bases and J by 0 bases, with 12 bases left in between. This CDR3 has 17 residues. The CDR3 nucleotides read TGCGCCAGCAGCTTCCTTGGAGCAAGCTCCTATAATTCACCCCTCCACTTA. This codes for CASSFLGASSYNSPLHL.

This clonotype was found many times. The V and J genes are TRBV4-3 and TRBJ1-5, with D hard to call. In germline, CDR1 is LGHNA, CDR2 YSLEER. The V and J ends lost 4 bases and 6 bases respectively, with 10 bases between them. This CDR3 is 13 amino acids long. CDR3 sequence: CASSPAEGQPQHF. CDR3 coding DNA: TGCGCCAGCAGCCCGGCAGAAGGTCAGCCCCAGCATTTT.

Of note for this clonotype: A read error is possible here, since a much larger clone lies one base away. J is TRBJ2-7 and V is TRBV4-2, with 7 bases that match TRBD2. Trimming removed 4 bases from V and 5 bases from J; junction bases left unmatched: 8. The CDR3 totals 14 residues. CDR1 is LGHNA, CDR2 YNFKEQ, per germline. The CDR3, as DNA: TGTGCCAGCAGCCCCTTTGCGGGAGTGCACGAGCAGTACTTC. This sequence encodes CASSPFAGVHEQYF.

This clonotype was recorded many times. This rearrangement joins TRBV6-6 to TRBJ2-1; the match to TRBD2 covers 12 bases. The CDR3 covers 14 residues. V trimming: 4 bases; J trimming: 8 bases; junction bases outside the gene matches: 3. In germline, CDR1 is MNHNY, CDR2 SVGAGI (reference sequence). CDR3 nucleotide sequence: TGTGCCAGCAGTTCTAGCGGGGGGGGAGATGAGCAGTTCTTC. Translated: CASSSSGGGDEQFF.

This clonotype occurred a few times. The chain combines TRBV29-1 with TRBJ2-7; either TRBD1 or TRBD2 may supply D (5 bases each). From germline, CDR1 is SQVTM and CDR2 ANQGSEA. The CDR3 length is 12 residues. Trimming left V 7 bases short and J 6 bases short, with 16 bases between. The CDR3 loop is CSAGRGMFEQYF. CDR3 bases: TGCAGCGCGGGACGGGGAATGTTCGAGCAGTACTTC.

The chain joins TRBV10-1 to TRBJ2-5; 9 nucleotides match TRBD1. The CDR3 sequence is 19 residues long. V was clipped by 4 bases and J by 2 bases; unmatched bases: 17. Germline values: CDR1 WNHNN, CDR2 SYGVQD (reference sequence). The DNA for the CDR3 is TGCGCCAGCAGTGTTACACCCCTGACAGGGGGTCTGGAGCAAGAGACCCAGTACTTC. Translation gives CASSVTPLTGGLEQETQYF.